One and the same sample provided the 29 T cell receptor beta chains below, sequenced in a study of T cells in Graves' hyperthyroidism and ophthalmopathy. Template material for amplifying TCR beta CDR3 regions consisted of RNA transcripts. HTBI primers were the set used in a first-round RT-PCR of the TCR CDR3. TCRdb itself ran the multiplex PCR reads through MiXCR, one entry per CDR3 protein. The table lists 690,000 or so distinct CDR3 sequences, approximately 19% of them singletons. Input material: blood. These receptors were taken from a woman aged 45-59 years with Graves' hyperthyroidism that later progressed to Graves' ophthalmopathy.

This clonotype was counted a few times. This sequence joins TRBV29-1 and TRBJ1-1; a weak D match, TRBD1 (6 bases). V lost 4 bases, J lost 1 base, and 7 bases lay in between. The CDR3 totals 12 residues. Germline CDR1 reads SQVTM; CDR2 reads ANQGSEA. The CDR3 spells CSVGRGNTEAFF. DNA of the CDR3: TGCAGCGTTGGCAGGGGGAACACTGAAGCTTTCTTT.

In this sample, this clonotype turned up a few times. The chain employs TRBV12-3 or TRBV12-4 and TRBJ1-3; D is perhaps TRBD1 (5 bases). Deletions cut 3 bases from V and 4 bases from J, with 13 bases between. This CDR3 contains 15 residues. CDR3 region: CASSFGGGGGNTIYF. CDR3 sequence (DNA): TGTGCCAGCAGTTTTGGGGGGGGAGGAGGAAACACCATATATTTT.

The sample holds a few counts of this clonotype. J is TRBJ2-5 and V is TRBV4-1; unclear D gene. CDR1 and CDR2 from the germline V gene are MGHRA and YSYEKL. This CDR3 spans 14 amino acids. Trimming cost V 1 base and J 3 bases, with 9 bases left between them. CDR3 residues: CASSQGRVEETQYF. The CDR3 DNA reads as TGCGCCAGCAGCCAAGGGCGAGTGGAAGAGACCCAGTACTTC.

This chain connects TRBV25-1 to TRBJ2-1, with 7 nucleotides matching TRBD1. CDR3 length: 17 amino acids. V trimming: 8 bases; J trimming: 2 bases; junction bases outside the gene matches: 15. In germline, CDR1 is MGHDK, CDR2 SYGVNS. Here the CDR3 DNA reads TGTGCCAGCCAAAAATCTACAGGGGTGTATACCTACAATGAGCAGTTCTTC. This gives the protein CASQKSTGVYTYNEQFF.

This clonotype was recorded many times. The chain has TRBV9 and TRBJ1-4; no firm D call. This CDR3 contains 15 residues. The V gene's germline CDR1 is SGDLS and CDR2 YYNGEE. The germline V and J ends were trimmed by 3 bases and 4 bases, with 13 bases remaining between them. CDR3 region: CASSEGSTNNEKLFF. CDR3 nucleotides: TGTGCCAGCAGCGAGGGCTCCACTAATAATGAAAAACTGTTTTTT.

V and J are TRBV7-2 and TRBJ2-2, with D possibly being TRBD1 or TRBD2 (6 bases each). CDR3 length: 14 amino acids. Germline V gives CDR1 SGHTA, CDR2 FQGNSA. V was shortened by 11 bases and J by 5 bases, with 18 bases between the two germline ends. CDR3 protein: CALTGGGPTGELFF. CDR3 nucleotide sequence: TGTGCCCTAACTGGAGGGGGGCCAACCGGGGAGCTGTTTTTT.

There are a few counts of this clonotype. This chain links TRBV7-9 with TRBJ2-7; perhaps TRBD1 as D (6 bases). The CDR3 is made up of 14 amino acids. V lost 3 bases, J lost 1 base, and 10 bases lay in between. Germline V gives CDR1 SEHNR, CDR2 FQNEAQ (reference sequence). The CDR3 protein is CASSFRDMSYEQYF. As DNA, the CDR3 is TGTGCCAGCAGCTTCCGGGACATGTCCTACGAGCAGTACTTC.

The CDR3 nucleotides read TGCAGCGTTGTGCCCGGGACAGGGGCATACAATGAGCAGTTCTTC. Amino acids: CSVVPGTGAYNEQFF. The chain is built from TRBV29-1 and TRBJ2-1; 10 bases align to TRBD1. Germline CDR1 is SQVTM and CDR2 is ANQGSEA. The CDR3 runs 15 residues. J lost 4 bases, V lost 4 bases, and 7 bases had no gene match.

At least ten counts were recorded for this clonotype. This chain joins TRBV18 and TRBJ2-1; D is perhaps TRBD1 (6 bases). The CDR3 totals 16 residues. V shed 4 bases and J shed 0 bases, with 13 bases lying between them. Germline V gene sequence: CDR1 KGHSH, CDR2 LQKENI. The CDR3 bases are TGTGCCAGCTCACTTCCTCTGGACAGCTCCTACAATGAGCAGTTCTTC. Encoded protein: CASSLPLDSSYNEQFF.

This clonotype was counted only a few times. This chain joins TRBV20-1 and TRBJ2-3; D unclear. V was clipped by 7 bases and J by 4 bases, with 9 bases between them. Germline V gene sequence: CDR1 DFQATT, CDR2 SNEGSKA (reference sequence). This CDR3 has 11 residues. CDR3 DNA sequence: TGCAGTGTGCGACCTGCAGATACGCAGTATTTT. It specifies CSVRPADTQYF.

This rearrangement joins TRBV5-4 to TRBJ1-2, with D possibly being TRBD1 (6 bases). Trimming removed 9 bases from V and 1 base from J, with 16 bases in between. Per the germline V gene, CDR1 is SGHNT and CDR2 is YYREEE (reference sequence). The CDR3 has 14 amino acids. CDR3 residues: CATPGGANNYGYTF. Written as DNA, the CDR3 is TGTGCCACCCCGGGGGGGGCGAATAACTATGGCTACACCTTC.

This clonotype was counted many times. The chain couples TRBV11-2 to TRBJ1-4; D may be TRBD1 (5 bases). V lost 3 bases and J 3 bases, leaving 11 bases between the germline ends. CDR1 and CDR2 from the germline V gene are SGHAT and FQNNGV. CDR3 length equals 15 residues. CDR3 bases: TGTGCCAGCAGCTTCGCAGGGAGCCCTAATGAAAAACTGTTTTTT. Protein product: CASSFAGSPNEKLFF.

At least ten counts were recorded for this clonotype. This chain uses TRBV24-1 with TRBJ2-1; 8 nucleotides line up with TRBD2. The CDR3 totals 15 residues. Germline-derived CDR1 and CDR2 are KGHDR and SFDVKD. The V segment lost 4 bases and the J segment 5 bases; nucleotides outside the gene matches: 6. The CDR3 DNA reads TGTGCCACCAGTGACTCCGGGAGGGCGGACAATGAGCAGTTCTTC. Encoded protein: CATSDSGRADNEQFF.

This clonotype was seen a handful of times. This sequence joins TRBV5-1 and TRBJ2-3; 11 bases are a match to TRBD1. With 4 bases clipped from V and 5 bases from J, the junction kept 9 bases outside the gene matches. The CDR3 length is 16 residues. Germline CDR1 is SGHRS and CDR2 is YFSETQ. The CDR3 region is CASSPGTGGGVDTQYF. The CDR3 DNA follows: TGCGCCAGCAGCCCGGGGACAGGGGGAGGTGTAGATACGCAGTATTTT.

Notes on this clonotype: Germline is not matched at one junction end, which may reflect a read error. The chain employs TRBV7-3 and TRBJ2-7, with D maybe TRBD1 (6 bases). Germline values: CDR1 SGHTA, CDR2 FQGTGA. The CDR3 totals 14 residues. The CDR3 DNA follows: TGTGCCAGCAGCTTACTGGGCAGGGGATCCGAGCAGTGCTTC. Residues: CASSLLGRGSEQCF.

This sequence joins TRBV3-1 and TRBJ1-2; 8 positions agree with TRBD1. The J segment lost 8 bases and the V segment lost 4 bases, leaving 12 bases of the junction unmatched. Per germline, CDR1 LGHDT and CDR2 YNNKEL (reference sequence). The CDR3 is made up of 15 amino acids. The CDR3 DNA is TGTGCCAGCAGCCCAGACAGGGGCAACCTAGGGGGCTACACCTTC. Translation: CASSPDRGNLGGYTF. Combining the CDR3 with reference TRBV3-1 and TRBJ1-2 gives the whole variable domain DTAVSQTPKYLVTQMGNDKSIKCEQNLGHDTMYWYKQDSKKFLKIMFSYNNKELIINETVPNRFSPKSPDKAHLNLHINSLELGDSAVYFCASSPDRGNLGGYTFGSGTRLTVV.

The chain couples TRBV29-1 to TRBJ1-4; 7 bases align to TRBD1. Germline trimming cut 7 bases from V and 7 bases from J; bases unmatched to any gene: 9. The germline V gene encodes CDR1 SQVTM and CDR2 ANQGSEA. The CDR3 runs to 13 residues. The CDR3 DNA reads TGCAGCGCATCCAGGGGGAGTCGTGAAAAACTGTTTTTT. It yields the protein CSASRGSREKLFF.

This clonotype was seen repeatedly, ten times or more. The J gene is TRBJ2-1, the V gene TRBV7-9, with D uncertain. Looked up from germline, CDR1 is SEHNR and CDR2 is FQNEAQ (reference sequence). There are 14 residues in the CDR3. Trimming removed 3 bases from V and 8 bases from J, with 14 bases in between. The CDR3 spells CASSFSGSGDEQFF. CDR3 sequence (DNA): TGTGCCAGCAGCTTTTCCGGGTCTGGGGATGAGCAGTTCTTC.

The CDR3 coding sequence is TGTGCCAGCAGCGATCCGGGACAGGGGCCTAATGAAAAACTGTTTTTT. Translation: CASSDPGQGPNEKLFF. This chain links TRBV7-3 with TRBJ1-4; 10 bases are a match to TRBD1. The CDR3 has 16 residues. Trimming cost V 5 bases and J 3 bases; bases outside gene matches: 6. From germline, CDR1 is SGHTA and CDR2 FQGTGA.

The sample holds a few counts of this clonotype. V is TRBV16 and J is TRBJ2-1, with TRBD2 matching over 8 bases. The length of the CDR3 is 16 residues. J lost 6 bases, V lost 1 base, and 8 bases had no gene match. Germline V lookup: CDR1 KGHSY, CDR2 FQNENV. As DNA, the CDR3 is TGTGCCAGCAGCCAATTTGCAGCGGGGGCTAGCAATGAGCAGTTCTTC. Protein sequence: CASSQFAAGASNEQFF. Full variable domain (missing parts from reference TRBV16 and TRBJ2-1): GEEVAQTPKHLVRGEGQKAKLYCAPIKGHSYVFWYQQVLKNEFKFLISFQNENVFDETGMPKERFSAKCLPNSPCSLEIQATKLEDSAVYFCASSQFAAGASNEQFFGPGTRLTVL.

Many counts were recorded for this clonotype. J is TRBJ2-3 and V is TRBV7-9; the match to TRBD2 covers 7 bases. Germline V gene lookup returns CDR1 SEHNR and CDR2 FQNEAQ (reference sequence). The CDR3 has 18 residues. Losses at the gene ends were 4 bases for V and 4 bases for J; bases not matched to a gene: 17. This CDR3 is CASSSNQLAQVDPDTQYF. Written as DNA, the CDR3 is TGTGCCAGCAGCTCAAACCAACTAGCGCAGGTGGACCCAGATACGCAGTATTTT.

V gene TRBV28 combines with J gene TRBJ2-1, with 11 bases identical to TRBD1. Germline CDR1 reads MDHEN; CDR2 reads SYDVKM. The ends lost 6 bases at V and 9 bases at J; junction bases unmatched: 4. This CDR3 comprises 13 residues. CDR3 in amino acids: CASSGQGAIEQFF. In DNA, the CDR3 is TGTGCCAGCAGCGGACAGGGGGCAATTGAGCAGTTCTTC.

This clonotype was picked up a small number of times. The CDR3 here is CASSRDLQRTEAFF. The CDR3 DNA is TGTGCCAGTAGTAGGGACTTGCAGAGGACTGAAGCTTTCTTT. The V gene is TRBV19, the J gene TRBJ1-1, with D perhaps TRBD1 (5 bases). The CDR3 covers 14 residues. V lost 4 bases to trimming and J lost 5 bases, with 14 bases between them. Germline V gene sequence: CDR1 LNHDA, CDR2 SQIVND (reference sequence).

This clonotype showed up many times. This sequence joins TRBV6-2 or TRBV6-3 and TRBJ1-5; TRBD1 agrees at 8 bases. V shed 6 bases and J 2 bases; nucleotides not matched to a gene: 6. Germline-derived CDR1 and CDR2 are MNHEY and SVGEGT. The CDR3 length is 15 residues. CDR3 loop: CASSETGVRNQPQHF. As DNA, the CDR3 is TGTGCCAGCAGCGAGACAGGGGTTCGCAATCAGCCCCAGCATTTT.

This clonotype was observed a handful of times. CDR3 bases: TGTGCCAGCAGAACGGGACGACAGCTATATAATTCACCCCTCCACTTT. Translated, it gives CASRTGRQLYNSPLHF. J is TRBJ1-6 and V is TRBV5-8; perhaps TRBD1 as D (5 bases). Trimming removed 5 bases from V and 4 bases from J, with 16 bases in between. Germline values: CDR1 SGHTS, CDR2 YDEGEE. This CDR3 contains 16 residues.

This sequence joins TRBV20-1 and TRBJ2-2; 10 positions agree with TRBD1. Germline loops: CDR1 DFQATT, CDR2 SNEGSKA (reference sequence). The CDR3 covers 14 residues. Germline trimming cut 4 bases from V and 6 bases from J; bases unmatched to any gene: 5. In DNA, the CDR3 is TGCAGTGCTACCGCGACAGGGGGCCCCGGGGAGCTGTTTTTT. Its protein is CSATATGGPGELFF.

The chain combines TRBV30 with TRBJ1-2, with 12 nucleotides matching TRBD1. This CDR3 is 14 amino acids long. Germline assignment: CDR1 GTSNPN and CDR2 SVGIG (reference sequence). V dropped 5 bases and J dropped 2; count of bases not matched to a gene: 3. The CDR3 here is CAWGTGGPNYGYTF. DNA for the CDR3: TGTGCCTGGGGGACAGGGGGCCCCAACTATGGCTACACCTTC.

This clonotype appeared a few times. CDR3 sequence: CATPPGTIRGEQFF. The CDR3 DNA sequence: TGTGCCACACCCCCCGGGACTATTCGAGGGGAGCAGTTCTTC. V is TRBV7-2 and J is TRBJ2-1; TRBD2 matches at 7 bases. CDR1 is SGHTA, CDR2 FQGNSA, per germline. The ends lost 10 bases at V and 10 bases at J; junction bases unmatched: 16. This CDR3 is 14 amino acids long.

This clonotype was observed at least ten times. This chain joins TRBV7-8 and TRBJ1-2, with a possible D match to TRBD1 (6 bases). Germline lookup yields CDR1 SGHVS and CDR2 FQNEAQ. V lost 5 bases and J lost 5, with 18 bases in between. This CDR3 region has 15 residues. CDR3 protein: CASSLRDTGPYGYTF. Written as DNA, the CDR3 is TGTGCCAGCAGCCTCCGGGACACCGGCCCGTATGGCTACACCTTC.